A selection of T cell receptor beta chains follows, all from one sample in a study of cytomegalovirus exposure and HLA in healthy donors. Repertoires were generated with immunoSEQ multiplex PCR, while TCRdb's copy carries only in-frame clones and drops some. The repertoire consists of around 150,000 clones, with approximately 79% occurring once and the leading ten covering 11% to 15%. Sequencing used PBMCs. Receptor source: a man between 50 and 59 years old in good health and CMV-seropositive. Each CDR3 is given with its conserved first and last residue. The D gene is left open where the match is weak. Clone size, where shown, is once, few, many, or a class for clones that have expanded.

size,V,J,D,DNA,CDR3
.,TRBV2,TRBJ2-7,.,TGTGCCAGCAGTGAGGGGGGGCGGGTAAGCGAGCAGTACTTC,CASSEGGRVSEQYF
.,TRBV2,TRBJ1-4,.,TGTGCCAGCAGTTGGACTGCAACTAATGAAAGACTGTTTTTT,CASSWTATNERLFF
.,TRBV5-1,TRBJ1-1,TRBD1,TGCGCCAGCAGCTTGGATGTTGGGACAGAGAACACTGAAGCTTTCTTT,CASSLDVGTENTEAFF
.,TRBV5-1,TRBJ1-1,.,TGCGCCAGCGGGAGACGGGGAGGGACTGAAGCTTTCTTC,CASGRRGGTEAFF
.,TRBV6-6,TRBJ2-7,TRBD1,TGTGCCAGCAGTTCGCAGGGGGCAGGATACGAGCAGTACTTC,CASSSQGAGYEQYF
.,TRBV14,TRBJ1-6,TRBD1,TGTGCCAGCAGCCCCTGGGACAGTGTCTATAATTCACCCCTCCACTTT,CASSPWDSVYNSPLHF
.,TRBV19,TRBJ2-2,TRBD2,TGTGCCAGCCCGGCGGGGGTGAAGCCCGGGGAGCTGTTTTTT,CASPAGVKPGELFF
few,TRBV7-9,TRBJ1-1,.,TGTGCCAGCAGCTTAAGTCCAGGGGAAGCTTTCTTT,CASSLSPGEAFF
.,TRBV4-1,TRBJ2-1,.,TGCGCCAGCAGCCGCCCAGGGGAGAGTGAGCAGTTCTTC,CASSRPGESEQFF
.,TRBV5-1,TRBJ1-1,.,TGCGCCAGCAGCCAATCTGGACAGCCCACTGAAGCTTTCTTT,CASSQSGQPTEAFF
.,TRBV7-2,TRBJ2-6,TRBD1,TGTGCCAGCAGCTTAGCAGGGGGCGGTTTCGGGGCCAACGTCCTGACTTTC,CASSLAGGGFGANVLTF
.,TRBV7-6,TRBJ1-1,TRBD1,TGTGCCAGCAGCTCAGAGGGACAGGGGAACACTGAAGCTTTCTTT,CASSSEGQGNTEAFF
.,TRBV2,TRBJ2-2,TRBD2,TGTGCCAGTAACCCGGGACTAGCGGGATACGGGGAGCTGTTTTTT,CASNPGLAGYGELFF
.,TRBV5-6,TRBJ1-3,TRBD1,TGTGCCAGCAGCGTGGACAGGGGGCTCGGAAACACCATATATTTT,CASSVDRGLGNTIYF
.,TRBV5-1,TRBJ1-2,TRBD1,TGCGCCAGCAGCTATACAACCGGGACAGATTATGGCTACACCTTC,CASSYTTGTDYGYTF
.,TRBV4-3,TRBJ1-1,.,TGCGCCAGCAGCCAAGATGGAGCTGAAGCTTTCTTT,CASSQDGAEAFF